One sample yielded the 2 T cell receptor beta chains listed below, sequenced in a study of cytomegalovirus exposure and HLA in healthy donors. Both 60 Vbeta primers and 13 Jbeta primers went into the PCR. Assay: immunoSEQ multiplex PCR; the TCRdb copy retains only in-frame clones and omits some. Its table lists more than 130,000 clones. Sequences were obtained from PBMCs. These receptors came from a man in his forties in good health and CMV-seronegative.

The rearrangement joins TRBV7-2 to TRBJ1-2; 9 bases agree with TRBD1. CDR3 length equals 13 residues. Germline trimming cut 3 bases from V and 6 bases from J; bases unmatched to any gene: 2. Germline V CDR1 and CDR2: SGHTA, FQGNSA. In DNA, the CDR3 is TGTGCCAGCAGCTTCAGACAGGGGGATGGCTACACCTTC. Its protein is CASSFRQGDGYTF.

This chain connects TRBV7-9 to TRBJ1-6, with 7 bases that match TRBD1. V trimming: 4 bases; J trimming: 7 bases; junction bases outside the gene matches: 10. This CDR3 is 16 amino acids long. From germline, CDR1 is SEHNR and CDR2 FQNEAQ (reference sequence). Here the CDR3 reads CASSYDRVLGNSPLHF. CDR3 nucleotides: TGTGCCAGCAGCTACGACAGGGTGTTAGGAAATTCACCCCTCCACTTT.